This TCR beta chain was captured by sequencing in a study of CD8+ T cells in alopecia areata. Whole-study results and caveats: Alopecia totalis/universalis scalp especially showed more expanded CD8+ clones than normal scalp. Mouse data revealed clearer TCR sharing than patient data did, a gap possibly tied to HLA. A great number of expanded lesional clones endured in scalp and blood during tofacitinib.

This sample's treatment: oral pan-JAK inhibitor, 5-10 mg twice daily. On this clone: Its antigen is unidentified.

Germline CDR1 MNHNY, CDR2 SVGAGI (reference sequence). CDR3 size: 13 residues. V was trimmed by 7 bases and J by 0 bases, leaving 9 bases between them. It was cDNA, reverse transcribed from extracted RNA, that served as the sequencing template. Data came from immunoSEQ multiplex PCR; TCRdb stores just in-frame clones and leaves some out. This table has 150,000 to 200,000 clones, less than 65% appearing once. The V call is TRBV6-6, the J call TRBJ1-1; D not resolved. The sample consisted of CD4+ T cells sorted from blood, taken at week 24, from a patient treated with tofacitinib. The origin of this receptor is a human donor with alopecia areata. In DNA form, the CDR3 reads TGTGCCAGCACCGGAGTCTTGAACACTGAAGCTTTCTTT. Translating gives CASTGVLNTEAFF.